The 20 T cell receptor beta chains reported below all come from one sample, sequenced in a study of CD8 T cells in Susac syndrome. An amount of RNA that ranged from roughly 0.45 to 1 ug was reverse transcribed with random hexamers. Each CDR3 protein gets one entry after TCRdb re-called the immunoSEQ multiplex PCR reads with MiXCR. This sample has approximately 190,000 distinct CDR3 sequences, with under 95% found just once. Sequencing was carried out using CD4+ T cells from PBMCs. Every receptor here comes from a human donor in good health.

The chain has TRBV28 and TRBJ2-7; a weak D match, TRBD1 (6 bases). The ends were cut back, 7 bases at V and 3 bases at J, with 19 bases in the middle. Per germline, CDR1 MDHEN and CDR2 SYDVKM. The length of the CDR3 is 15 residues. The CDR3 nucleotides read TGTGCCAGCACCCTCGGGGCAGGGGCTCGCTACGAGCAGTACTTC. Residues: CASTLGAGARYEQYF.

This clonotype came up once. The chain couples TRBV6-5 to TRBJ2-1; maybe TRBD2 (6 bases). The CDR3 sequence is 15 residues long. Germline-derived CDR1 and CDR2 are MNHEY and SVGAGI. Trimming stripped 5 bases from V and 0 bases from J, with 11 bases between. DNA of the CDR3: TGTGCCAGCAGTCATACAGCGGGCTCCTACAATGAGCAGTTCTTC. Translating gives CASSHTAGSYNEQFF.

The chain has TRBV6-5 and TRBJ1-1, with 9 bases aligning to TRBD1. This CDR3 contains 13 residues. CDR1 and CDR2 (germline): MNHEY, SVGAGI. J lost 7 bases, V lost 2 bases, and 2 bases had no gene match. CDR3 loop: CASSYTGQGEAFF. CDR3 in DNA: TGTGCCAGCAGTTACACGGGACAGGGTGAAGCTTTCTTT.

This rearrangement joins TRBV4-1 to TRBJ1-3, with D perhaps matching TRBD1 (5 bases). CDR3 length equals 16 residues. Per germline, CDR1 MGHRA and CDR2 YSYEKL. Trimming pared 6 bases from V and 2 bases from J, leaving 17 bases between. CDR3 residues: CASSQLGRETGNTIYF. The CDR3 nucleotides read TGCGCCAGCAGTCAATTGGGCAGGGAGACTGGAAACACCATATATTTT.

This clonotype was observed a single time. V and J are TRBV19 and TRBJ1-2; no reliable D call. V gave up 5 bases and J gave up 4 bases, with 23 bases separating them. Germline V gene sequence: CDR1 LNHDA, CDR2 SQIVND (reference sequence). This CDR3 has 17 residues. The CDR3 sequence is CASSPRWAGALLYGYTF. CDR3 DNA sequence: TGTGCCAGTAGTCCTCGTTGGGCAGGAGCTCTCCTCTATGGCTACACCTTC.

V and J are TRBV11-3 and TRBJ2-5; TRBD1 aligns across 10 bases. The V segment lost 1 base and the J segment 4 bases; nucleotides outside the gene matches: 9. The CDR3 spans 17 residues. Germline lookup yields CDR1 SGHNT and CDR2 YENEEA. CDR3 bases: TGTGCCAGCAGCTTAGGTCCCGTGGGACAGGGGTTAGAGACCCAGTACTTC. Translating it yields CASSLGPVGQGLETQYF.

Note on this clonotype: At one end, the junction sequence differs from germline, possibly due to a read error. This chain uses TRBV5-1 with TRBJ1-5; no clear D. CDR1 SGHRS and CDR2 YFSETQ come from the germline V gene. The CDR3 sequence is 14 residues long. This CDR3 is CASSLAGGNQPQHF. The CDR3 region has the DNA TGTGCCAGCAGTTTGGCAGGTGGCAATCAGCCCCAGCATTTT.

The gene calls are TRBV20-1 and TRBJ2-7; weak D call: TRBD1 (6 bases). The CDR3 is 13 residues long. V lost 3 bases to trimming and J lost 6 bases, with 15 bases between them. Germline CDR1 and CDR2: DFQATT and SNEGSKA (reference sequence). CDR3 residues: CSASVARGGEQYF. As DNA, the CDR3 is TGCAGTGCTAGTGTAGCCAGGGGCGGCGAGCAGTACTTC.

In its sample, this clonotype was seen once. V usage is TRBV6-6 and J usage is TRBJ1-1, with D uncertain. The V end was cut by 7 bases, the J end by 4 bases, with 10 bases between. CDR3 length equals 12 residues. Germline V CDR1 and CDR2: MNHNY, SVGAGI (reference sequence). CDR3 amino acids: CASTRTGTEAFF. The CDR3 nucleotides read TGTGCCAGCACTCGGACCGGCACTGAAGCTTTCTTT.

V usage is TRBV7-3 and J usage is TRBJ1-1; D may be TRBD1 (5 bases). Per the germline V gene, CDR1 is SGHTA and CDR2 is FQGTGA. The V end lost 3 bases, the J end lost 2 bases, and 7 bases lay between the germline ends. The CDR3 consists of 13 residues. CDR3 DNA sequence: TGTGCCAGCAGCTTCAGGGTAAACACTGAAGCTTTCTTT. Residues: CASSFRVNTEAFF.

CDR3 in amino acids: CASSEAPGATSTDTQYF. The DNA for the CDR3 is TGTGCCAGCAGTGAAGCTCCGGGGGCGACTTCCACAGATACGCAGTATTTT. This rearrangement joins TRBV6-1 to TRBJ2-3; D is tentatively TRBD1 or TRBD2 (6 bases each). Germline loops: CDR1 MNHNS, CDR2 SASEGT. There are 17 residues in the CDR3. V dropped 0 bases and J dropped 2 bases, with 15 bases sitting between them.

The V call is TRBV10-3, the J call TRBJ2-1, with D perhaps matching TRBD1 (6 bases). The CDR3 is 15 amino acids. Germline CDR1 and CDR2: ENHRY and SYGVKD. V lost 3 bases and J 5 bases, leaving 14 bases between the germline ends. Here the CDR3 reads CAISEFRDTDNEQFF. For the CDR3, the DNA is TGTGCCATCAGTGAATTCCGGGACACAGACAATGAGCAGTTCTTC.

This chain uses TRBV29-1 with TRBJ2-5; D gene uncertain. CDR1 is SQVTM and CDR2 is ANQGSEA in the germline V gene. The germline V and J ends were trimmed by 6 bases and 5 bases, with 10 bases remaining between them. The CDR3 is 11 residues long. CDR3 protein: CSVRIVETQYF. The CDR3 DNA sequence: TGCAGCGTCCGCATAGTGGAGACCCAGTACTTC.

This sequence joins TRBV7-9 and TRBJ2-5; TRBD2 matches at 8 bases. Germline values: CDR1 SEHNR, CDR2 FQNEAQ (reference sequence). V shed 5 bases and J 1 base; nucleotides not matched to a gene: 9. CDR3 length: 16 residues. CDR3 protein: CASSRRVAGSQETQYF. The CDR3 nucleotides are TGTGCCAGCAGCCGTCGGGTAGCGGGGTCCCAAGAGACCCAGTACTTC. The whole variable domain, remainder taken from reference TRBV7-9 and TRBJ2-5, is DTGVSQNPRHKITKRGQNVTFRCDPISEHNRLYWYRQTLGQGPEFLTYFQNEAQLEKSRLLSDRFSAERPKGSFSTLEIQRTEQGDSAMYLCASSRRVAGSQETQYFGPGTRLLVL.

The V gene is TRBV19, the J gene TRBJ2-2, with D possibly TRBD2 on 5 matching bases. Deletions cut 3 bases from V and 7 bases from J, with 15 bases between. This CDR3 region has 15 residues. Germline V CDR1 and CDR2: LNHDA, SQIVND (reference sequence). The CDR3 DNA reads TGTGCCAGTAGTATCTTAAAGGCCGAGGGCGGGGAGCTGTTTTTT. It translates to CASSILKAEGGELFF.

In this sample, this clonotype turned up a few times. The chain employs TRBV6-1 and TRBJ1-2; TRBD1 matches at 9 bases. The junction had 4 bases not matched to a gene; V was cut back by 7 bases and J by 4 bases. Germline V CDR1 and CDR2: MNHNS, SASEGT. The CDR3 totals 13 residues. CDR3 amino acids: CASIEGQGYGYTF. CDR3 DNA sequence: TGTGCCAGCATTGAGGGACAGGGCTATGGCTACACCTTC.

The rearrangement links TRBV3-1 to TRBJ2-5; 9 nucleotides line up with TRBD2. Germline V gene lookup returns CDR1 LGHDT and CDR2 YNNKEL (reference sequence). The CDR3 runs to 18 residues. J gave up 5 bases and V 4 bases, and 17 bases lay outside the gene matches. This CDR3 is CASSRLGGGVLTGETQYF. As DNA, the CDR3 is TGTGCCAGCAGCCGACTAGGCGGGGGGGTCCTAACGGGCGAGACCCAGTACTTC.

J is TRBJ2-5 and V is TRBV9; D gene unclear. The CDR3 extends over 14 amino acids. V was clipped by 0 bases and J by 3 bases, with 9 bases between them. CDR1 and CDR2 (germline): SGDLS, YYNGEE. CDR3 in DNA: TGTGCCAGCAGCGTAGGGGGAAGGGAAGAGACCCAGTACTTC. The encoded protein is CASSVGGREETQYF.

The chain carries TRBV29-1 and TRBJ1-2; TRBD1 matches 9 bases. Losses at the gene ends were 4 bases for V and 3 bases for J; bases not matched to a gene: 6. In germline, CDR1 is SQVTM, CDR2 ANQGSEA. This CDR3 has 14 residues. The DNA for the CDR3 is TGCAGCGTTGCGGGGGACAGGGAGCACTATGGCTACACCTTC. Its protein is CSVAGDREHYGYTF.

The chain couples TRBV29-1 to TRBJ2-7; TRBD2 matches at 9 bases. Germline CDR1 and CDR2: SQVTM and ANQGSEA. The CDR3 is 16 amino acids. The trim removed 1 base at V and 0 bases at J, leaving 7 bases unmatched. The CDR3 sequence is CSVEGLAGISSYEQYF. The CDR3 region has the DNA TGCAGCGTTGAAGGGCTAGCGGGGATCAGCTCCTACGAGCAGTACTTC.